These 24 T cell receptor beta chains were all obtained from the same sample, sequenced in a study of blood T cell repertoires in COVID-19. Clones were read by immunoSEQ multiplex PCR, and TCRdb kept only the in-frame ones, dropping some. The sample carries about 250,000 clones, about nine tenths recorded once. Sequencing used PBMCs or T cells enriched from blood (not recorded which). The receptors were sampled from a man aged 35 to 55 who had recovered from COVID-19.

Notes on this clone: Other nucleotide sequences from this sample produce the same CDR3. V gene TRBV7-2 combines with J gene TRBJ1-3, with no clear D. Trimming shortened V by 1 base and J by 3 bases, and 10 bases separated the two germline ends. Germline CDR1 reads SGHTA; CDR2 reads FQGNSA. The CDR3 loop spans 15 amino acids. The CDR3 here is CASSLGGGDGNTIYF. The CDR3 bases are TGTGCCAGCAGCTTAGGAGGAGGCGATGGAAACACCATATATTTT.

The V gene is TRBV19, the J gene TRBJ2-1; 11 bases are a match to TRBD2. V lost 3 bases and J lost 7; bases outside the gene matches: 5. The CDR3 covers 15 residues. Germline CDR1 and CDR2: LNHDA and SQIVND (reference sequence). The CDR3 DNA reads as TGTGCCAGTAGTATTTTAGCGGGGGGGGCGAATGAGCAGTTCTTC. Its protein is CASSILAGGANEQFF.

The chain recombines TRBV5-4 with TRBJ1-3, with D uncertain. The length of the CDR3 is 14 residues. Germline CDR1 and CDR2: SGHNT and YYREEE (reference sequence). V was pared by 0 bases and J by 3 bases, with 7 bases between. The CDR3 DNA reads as TGTGCCAGCAGCTTGGAAGGGAGTGGAAACACCATATATTTT. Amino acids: CASSLEGSGNTIYF.

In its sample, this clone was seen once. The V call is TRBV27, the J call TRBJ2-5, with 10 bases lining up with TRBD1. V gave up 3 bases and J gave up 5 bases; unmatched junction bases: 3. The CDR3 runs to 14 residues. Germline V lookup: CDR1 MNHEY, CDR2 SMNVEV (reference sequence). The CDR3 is CASSFRTGGETQYF. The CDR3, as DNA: TGTGCCAGCAGTTTCCGGACAGGGGGGGAGACCCAGTACTTC.

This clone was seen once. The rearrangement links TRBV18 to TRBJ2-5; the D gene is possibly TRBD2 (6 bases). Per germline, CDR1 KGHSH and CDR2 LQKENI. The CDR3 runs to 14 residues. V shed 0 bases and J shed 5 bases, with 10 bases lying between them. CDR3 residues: CASSPPGLWETQYF. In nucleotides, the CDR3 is TGTGCCAGCTCACCACCGGGACTGTGGGAGACCCAGTACTTC. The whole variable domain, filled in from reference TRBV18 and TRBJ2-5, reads NAGVMQNPRHLVRRRGQEARLRCSPMKGHSHVYWYRQLPEEGLKFMVYLQKENIIDESGMPKERFSAEFPKEGPSILRIQQVVRGDSAAYFCASSPPGLWETQYFGPGTRLLVL.

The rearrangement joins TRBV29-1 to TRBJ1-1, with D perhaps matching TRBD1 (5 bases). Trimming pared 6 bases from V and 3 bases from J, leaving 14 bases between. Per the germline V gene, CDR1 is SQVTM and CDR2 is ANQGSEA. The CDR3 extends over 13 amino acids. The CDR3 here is CSVQWGVDTEAFF. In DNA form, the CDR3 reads TGCAGCGTACAGTGGGGGGTTGACACTGAAGCTTTCTTT.

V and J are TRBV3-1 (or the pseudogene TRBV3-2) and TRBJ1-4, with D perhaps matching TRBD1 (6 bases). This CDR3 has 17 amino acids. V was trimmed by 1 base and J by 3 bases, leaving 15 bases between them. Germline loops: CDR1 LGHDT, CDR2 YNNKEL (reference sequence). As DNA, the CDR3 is TGTGCCAGCAGCCAAGTAATCCAGGGGCGGTCTAATGAAAAACTGTTTTTT. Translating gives CASSQVIQGRSNEKLFF.

The CDR3 DNA sequence: TGTGCCAGCAGCTTAGATGACAGGGGCTACTCCTACGAGCAGTACTTC. It specifies CASSLDDRGYSYEQYF. V gene TRBV11-2 combines with J gene TRBJ2-7; 8 bases are a match to TRBD1. This CDR3 comprises 16 residues. V shed 0 bases and J 0 bases; nucleotides not matched to a gene: 4. In germline, CDR1 is SGHAT, CDR2 FQNNGV. Combining the CDR3 with reference TRBV11-2 and TRBJ2-7 gives the whole variable domain EAGVAQSPRYKIIEKRQSVAFWCNPISGHATLYWYQQILGQGPKLLIQFQNNGVVDDSQLPKDRFSAERLKGVDSTLKIQPAKLEDSAVYLCASSLDDRGYSYEQYFGPGTRLTVT.

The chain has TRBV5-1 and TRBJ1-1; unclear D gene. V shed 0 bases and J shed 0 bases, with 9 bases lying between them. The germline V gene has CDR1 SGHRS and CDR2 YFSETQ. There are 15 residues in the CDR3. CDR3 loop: CASSLEAQMNTEAFF. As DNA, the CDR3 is TGCGCCAGCAGCTTGGAAGCCCAAATGAACACTGAAGCTTTCTTT.

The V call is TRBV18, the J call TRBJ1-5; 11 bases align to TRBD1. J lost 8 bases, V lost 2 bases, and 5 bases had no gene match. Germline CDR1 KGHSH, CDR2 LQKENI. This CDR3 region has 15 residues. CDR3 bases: TGTGCCAGCTCACCAGGGGGACAGGGGGGTAAGCCCCAGCATTTT. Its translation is CASSPGGQGGKPQHF.

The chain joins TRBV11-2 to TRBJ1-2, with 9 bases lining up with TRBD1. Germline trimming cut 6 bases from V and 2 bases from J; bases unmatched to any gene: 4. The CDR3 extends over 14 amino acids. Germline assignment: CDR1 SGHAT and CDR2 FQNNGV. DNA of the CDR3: TGTGCCAGCAGATCCGACAGGGGGAACTATGGCTACACCTTC. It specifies CASRSDRGNYGYTF.

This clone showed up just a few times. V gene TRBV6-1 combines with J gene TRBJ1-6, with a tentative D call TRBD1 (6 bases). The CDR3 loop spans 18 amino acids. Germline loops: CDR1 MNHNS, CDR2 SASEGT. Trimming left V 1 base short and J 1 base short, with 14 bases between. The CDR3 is CASSEGRGGSSYNSPLHF. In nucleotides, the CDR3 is TGTGCCAGCAGTGAAGGCAGGGGCGGTAGTTCCTATAATTCACCCCTCCACTTT.

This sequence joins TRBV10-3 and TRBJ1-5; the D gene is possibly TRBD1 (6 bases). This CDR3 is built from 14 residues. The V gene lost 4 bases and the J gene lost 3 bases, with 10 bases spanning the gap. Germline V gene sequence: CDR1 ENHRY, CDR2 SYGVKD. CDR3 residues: CAISVGDTNQPQHF. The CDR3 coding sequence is TGTGCCATCAGTGTGGGGGACACCAATCAGCCCCAGCATTTT.

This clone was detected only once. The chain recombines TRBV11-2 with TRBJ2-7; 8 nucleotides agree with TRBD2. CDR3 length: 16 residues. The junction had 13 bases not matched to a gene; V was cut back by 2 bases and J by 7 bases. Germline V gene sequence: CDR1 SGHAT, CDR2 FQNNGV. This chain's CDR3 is CASSLRLAGTRKEQYF. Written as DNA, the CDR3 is TGTGCCAGCAGCTTACGGCTAGCGGGTACACGGAAGGAGCAGTACTTC. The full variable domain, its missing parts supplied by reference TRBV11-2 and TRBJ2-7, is EAGVAQSPRYKIIEKRQSVAFWCNPISGHATLYWYQQILGQGPKLLIQFQNNGVVDDSQLPKDRFSAERLKGVDSTLKIQPAKLEDSAVYLCASSLRLAGTRKEQYFGPGTRLTVT.

The DNA for the CDR3 is TGTGCCAGTAGTCCCGACACCTTTAACTATGGCTACACCTTC. Encoded protein: CASSPDTFNYGYTF. The rearrangement uses TRBV19 and TRBJ1-2; unclear D gene. Trimming stripped 5 bases from V and 1 base from J, with 11 bases between. Germline values: CDR1 LNHDA, CDR2 SQIVND (reference sequence). The CDR3 runs to 14 residues.

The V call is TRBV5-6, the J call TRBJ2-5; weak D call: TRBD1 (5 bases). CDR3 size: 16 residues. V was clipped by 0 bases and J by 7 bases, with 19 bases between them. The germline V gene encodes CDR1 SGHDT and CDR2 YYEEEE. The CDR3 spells CASSLELGSWGGTQYF. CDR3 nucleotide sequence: TGTGCCAGCAGCTTGGAGCTCGGGTCCTGGGGCGGGACCCAGTACTTC.

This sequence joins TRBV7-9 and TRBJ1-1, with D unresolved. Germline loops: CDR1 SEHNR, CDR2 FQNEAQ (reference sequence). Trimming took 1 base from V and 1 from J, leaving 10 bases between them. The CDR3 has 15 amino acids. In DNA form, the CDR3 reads TGTGCCAGCAGCTTAGTCTTGAGGGCGAACACTGAAGCTTTCTTT. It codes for CASSLVLRANTEAFF.

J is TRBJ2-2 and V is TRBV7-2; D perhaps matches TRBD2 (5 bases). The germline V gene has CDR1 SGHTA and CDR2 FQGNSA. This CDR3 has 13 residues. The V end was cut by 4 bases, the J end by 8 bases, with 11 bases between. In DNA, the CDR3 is TGTGCCAGCAGCTCCCAGCGAGGGGGGGAGCTGTTTTTT. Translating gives CASSSQRGGELFF.

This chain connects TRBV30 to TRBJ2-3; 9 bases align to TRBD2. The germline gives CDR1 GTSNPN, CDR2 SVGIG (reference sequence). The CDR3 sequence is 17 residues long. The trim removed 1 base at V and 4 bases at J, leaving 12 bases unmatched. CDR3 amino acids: CAWSALGGAGGADTQYF. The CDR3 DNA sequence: TGTGCCTGGAGTGCCCTTGGAGGAGCGGGGGGAGCAGATACGCAGTATTTT.

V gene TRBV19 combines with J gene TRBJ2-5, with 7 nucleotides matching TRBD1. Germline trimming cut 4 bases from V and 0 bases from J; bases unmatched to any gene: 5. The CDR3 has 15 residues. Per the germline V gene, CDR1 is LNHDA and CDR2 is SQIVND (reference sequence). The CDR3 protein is CASSRYGTDQETQYF. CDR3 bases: TGTGCCAGTAGTAGGTATGGGACAGACCAAGAGACCCAGTACTTC.

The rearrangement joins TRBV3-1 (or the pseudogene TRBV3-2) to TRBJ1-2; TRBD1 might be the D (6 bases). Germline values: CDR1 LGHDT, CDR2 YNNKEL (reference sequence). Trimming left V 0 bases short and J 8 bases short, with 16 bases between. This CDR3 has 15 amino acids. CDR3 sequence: CASSQDHGGPWGYTF. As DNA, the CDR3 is TGTGCCAGCAGCCAAGATCACGGGGGGCCATGGGGCTACACCTTC.

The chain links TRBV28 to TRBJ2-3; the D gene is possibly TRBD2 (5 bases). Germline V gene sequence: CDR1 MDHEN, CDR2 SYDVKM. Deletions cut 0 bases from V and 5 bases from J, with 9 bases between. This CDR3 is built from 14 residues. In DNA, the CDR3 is TGTGCCAGCAGTTTATGGACTACGGGAGATACGCAGTATTTT. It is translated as CASSLWTTGDTQYF.

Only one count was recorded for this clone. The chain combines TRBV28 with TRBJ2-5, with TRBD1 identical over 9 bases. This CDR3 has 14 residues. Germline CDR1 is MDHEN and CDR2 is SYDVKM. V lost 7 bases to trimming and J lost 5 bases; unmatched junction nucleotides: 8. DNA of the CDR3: TGTGCCAGCAATTCACAGGGGGCACGGGAGACCCAGTACTTC. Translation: CASNSQGARETQYF.

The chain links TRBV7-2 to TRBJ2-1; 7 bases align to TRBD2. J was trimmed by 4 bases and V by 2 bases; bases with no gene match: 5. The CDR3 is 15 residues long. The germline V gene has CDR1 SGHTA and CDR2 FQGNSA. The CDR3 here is CASSLLADLYNEQFF. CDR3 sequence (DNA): TGTGCCAGCAGCTTACTAGCGGACCTTTACAATGAGCAGTTCTTC.